At least ten counts were recorded for the clone carrying this T cell receptor beta chain. As yet, its antigen is unknown. The V gene lost 1 base and the J gene lost 0 bases, with 10 bases spanning the gap. The CDR3 is 17 amino acids. From germline, CDR1 is SGHTA and CDR2 FQGNSA. This sample is part of a study of T-cell memory formation after mild COVID-19. The wider study: Largely, TCR clusters stayed within a single donor. Regarding the study as a whole: Memory sampled before infection contained some responding clones, suggesting cross-reactive memory joined.

TCR alpha and TCR beta cDNA libraries carrying sample barcodes and UMIs came from 5'RACE with constant-segment primers. MiXCR, applied by TCRdb to the 5' RACE reads, yields one record per CDR3 protein. The sample has around 300,000 distinct CDR3 sequences; roughly an eighth are singletons. The rearrangement uses TRBV7-2 and TRBJ2-6, with D tentatively TRBD1 (5 bases). Sequencing used PBMCs or a T cell subset sorted from them (not recorded which). This clonotype was obtained from a man in his late teens or twenties who had mild COVID-19 (a few samples of this study predate the infection). Cell type and time point are not known. The CDR3 reads CASSLVTDSSGANVLTF. DNA of the CDR3: TGTGCCAGCAGCTTAGTTACTGACAGCTCTGGGGCCAACGTCCTGACTTTC.